This T cell receptor (beta chain) was captured in a study of Tregs in tolerant kidney transplant recipients. Whole-study findings and limits: Biological reproducibility was not directly addressed in this study.

Sequenced by immunoSEQ multiplex PCR; TCRdb stores in-frame clones only, minus some. The profile shows some 66,000 clones, 80% to 95% of them singletons. Concerning this clone itself: The antigen remains unidentified. Sequence at one end of the junction differs from germline and may be a read error.

Unstimulated Tregs (CD4+CD25+CD127-) and CD4+CD25- non-Tregs were sorted from PBMCs. CDR1 and CDR2 (germline): PRHDT, FYEKMQ (reference sequence). This CDR3 is built from 15 residues. This specimen was CD8+ T cells from blood, taken before the transplant. This TCR was sampled from a human donor who received a combined kidney and bone marrow transplant. J is TRBJ2-1 and V is TRBV13, with D perhaps TRBD2 (6 bases). Here the CDR3 reads CASSFFGSPSNEQLF. The CDR3 DNA is TGTGCCAGCAGCTTTTTCGGGAGCCCTAGCAATGAGCAGCTCTTC.